This T cell receptor beta chain was obtained from a study of blood T cell repertoires in COVID-19. Study-level information: Sample material is recorded as cDNA or gDNA derived from T cells, B-cell-depleted T cells, or PBMCs.

V was clipped by 6 bases and J by 1 base, with 10 bases between them. CDR1 is MGHDK and CDR2 is SYGVNS in the germline V gene. This CDR3 contains 15 residues. Sequencing used immunoSEQ multiplex PCR; TCRdb keeps in-frame clones, though not all of them. The table shows 300,000 to 400,000 clones, with roughly 90% occurring only once. Sequencing was performed on PBMCs or T cells enriched from blood (not recorded which). The clonotype comes from a woman in her thirties who had been exposed to COVID-19. The chain carries TRBV25-1 and TRBJ1-6, with a tentative D call TRBD1 (6 bases). CDR3 sequence: CASSSQGSYNSPLHF. The CDR3 DNA reads as TGTGCCAGCAGCTCTCAGGGGTCCTATAATTCACCCCTCCACTTT. Drawing the rest from reference TRBV25-1 and TRBJ1-6, the complete variable domain is EADIYQTPRYLVIGTGKKITLECSQTMGHDKMYWYQQDPGMELHLIHYSYGVNSTEKGDLSSESTVSRIRTEHFPLTLESARPSHTSQYLCASSSQGSYNSPLHFGNGTRLTVT.